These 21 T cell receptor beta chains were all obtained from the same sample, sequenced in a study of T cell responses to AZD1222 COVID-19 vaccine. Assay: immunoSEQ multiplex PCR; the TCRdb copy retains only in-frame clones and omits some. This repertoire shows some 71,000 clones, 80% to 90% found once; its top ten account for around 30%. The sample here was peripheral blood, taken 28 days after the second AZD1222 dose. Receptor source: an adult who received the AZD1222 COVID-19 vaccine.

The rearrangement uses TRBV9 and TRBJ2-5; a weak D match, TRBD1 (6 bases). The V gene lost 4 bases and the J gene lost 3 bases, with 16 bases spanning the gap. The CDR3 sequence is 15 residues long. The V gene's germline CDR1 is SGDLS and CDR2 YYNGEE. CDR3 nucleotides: TGTGCCAGCAGCTCGCCCCTGTCAGGGGAAGAGACCCAGTACTTC. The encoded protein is CASSSPLSGEETQYF.

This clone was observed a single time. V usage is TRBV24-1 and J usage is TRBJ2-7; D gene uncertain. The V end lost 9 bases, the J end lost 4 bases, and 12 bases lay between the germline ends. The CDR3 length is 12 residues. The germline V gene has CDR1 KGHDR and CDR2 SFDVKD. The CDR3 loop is CATGPDEYEQYF. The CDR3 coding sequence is TGTGCCACCGGCCCGGACGAATACGAGCAGTACTTC.

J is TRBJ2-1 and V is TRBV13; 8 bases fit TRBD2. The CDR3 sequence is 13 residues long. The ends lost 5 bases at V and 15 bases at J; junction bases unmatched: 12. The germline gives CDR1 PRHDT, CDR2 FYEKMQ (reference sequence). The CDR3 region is CASSPRVVSGRFF. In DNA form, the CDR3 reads TGTGCCAGCAGCCCCAGGGTCGTGAGCGGGAGGTTCTTC.

The CDR3 nucleotides read TGTGCCAGCAGTTTAAGATCCCCAGACAGGGGTAATCAGCCCCAGCATTTT. Its protein is CASSLRSPDRGNQPQHF. The rearrangement uses TRBV27 and TRBJ1-5, with 8 bases fitting TRBD1. CDR3 size: 17 residues. Germline V lookup: CDR1 MNHEY, CDR2 SMNVEV (reference sequence). V lost 2 bases to trimming and J lost 4 bases; unmatched junction nucleotides: 10.

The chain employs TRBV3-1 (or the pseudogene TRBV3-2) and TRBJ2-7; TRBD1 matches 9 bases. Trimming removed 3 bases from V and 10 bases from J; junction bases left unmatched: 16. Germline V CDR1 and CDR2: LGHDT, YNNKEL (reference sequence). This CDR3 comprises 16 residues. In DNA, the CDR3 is TGTGCCAGCAGCCACTTACCCGGGACAGGGTTATCCCCCCAGTACTTC. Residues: CASSHLPGTGLSPQYF.

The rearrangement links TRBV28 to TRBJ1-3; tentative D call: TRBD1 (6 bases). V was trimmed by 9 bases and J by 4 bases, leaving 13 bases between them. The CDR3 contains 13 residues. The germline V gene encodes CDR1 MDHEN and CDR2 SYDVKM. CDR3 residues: CASDGGGGNTIYF. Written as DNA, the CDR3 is TGTGCCAGTGACGGGGGGGGCGGAAACACCATATATTTT.

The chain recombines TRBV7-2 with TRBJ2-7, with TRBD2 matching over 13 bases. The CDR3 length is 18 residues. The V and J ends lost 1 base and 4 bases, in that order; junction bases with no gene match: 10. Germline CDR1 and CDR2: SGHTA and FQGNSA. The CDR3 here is CASSLVVTSGRARYEQYF. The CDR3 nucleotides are TGTGCCAGCAGCTTAGTAGTTACTAGCGGGAGGGCCAGATACGAGCAGTACTTC.

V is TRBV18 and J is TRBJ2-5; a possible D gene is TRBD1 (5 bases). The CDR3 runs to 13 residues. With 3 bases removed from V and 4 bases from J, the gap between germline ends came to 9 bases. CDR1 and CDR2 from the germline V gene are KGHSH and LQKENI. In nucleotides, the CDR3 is TGTGCCAGCTCACCGGGTCAGGGAGAGACCCAGTACTTC. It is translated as CASSPGQGETQYF.

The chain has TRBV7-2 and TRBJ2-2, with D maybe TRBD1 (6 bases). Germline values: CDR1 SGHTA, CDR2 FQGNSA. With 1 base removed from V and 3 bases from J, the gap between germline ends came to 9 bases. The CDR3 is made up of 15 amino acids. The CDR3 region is CASSLGNRDTGELFF. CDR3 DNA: TGTGCCAGCAGCTTAGGGAACAGGGACACCGGGGAGCTGTTTTTT.

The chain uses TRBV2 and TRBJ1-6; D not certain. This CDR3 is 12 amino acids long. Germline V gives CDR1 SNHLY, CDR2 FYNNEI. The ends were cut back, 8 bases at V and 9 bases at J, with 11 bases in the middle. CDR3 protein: CASQRSGSPLHF. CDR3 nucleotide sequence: TGTGCCAGCCAAAGGTCAGGTTCACCCCTCCACTTT. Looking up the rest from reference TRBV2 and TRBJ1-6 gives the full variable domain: EPEVTQTPSHQVTQMGQEVILRCVPISNHLYFYWYRQILGQKVEFLVSFYNNEISEKSEIFDDQFSVERPDGSNFTLKIRSTKLEDSAMYFCASQRSGSPLHFGNGTRLTVT.

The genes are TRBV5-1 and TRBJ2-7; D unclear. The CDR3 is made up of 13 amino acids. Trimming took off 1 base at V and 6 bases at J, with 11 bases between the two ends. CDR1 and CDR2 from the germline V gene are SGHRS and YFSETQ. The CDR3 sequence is CASSLKGIGEQYF. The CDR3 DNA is TGCGCCAGCAGCTTGAAAGGGATCGGCGAGCAGTACTTC. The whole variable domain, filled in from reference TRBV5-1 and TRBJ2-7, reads KAGVTQTPRYLIKTRGQQVTLSCSPISGHRSVSWYQQTPGQGLQFLFEYFSETQRNKGNFPGRFSGRQFSNSRSEMNVSTLELGDSALYLCASSLKGIGEQYFGPGTRLTVT.

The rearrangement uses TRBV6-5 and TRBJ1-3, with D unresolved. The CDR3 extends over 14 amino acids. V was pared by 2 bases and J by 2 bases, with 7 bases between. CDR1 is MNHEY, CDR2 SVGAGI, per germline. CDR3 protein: CASSYGGPGNTIYF. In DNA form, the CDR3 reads TGTGCCAGCAGTTACGGCGGCCCTGGAAACACCATATATTTT.

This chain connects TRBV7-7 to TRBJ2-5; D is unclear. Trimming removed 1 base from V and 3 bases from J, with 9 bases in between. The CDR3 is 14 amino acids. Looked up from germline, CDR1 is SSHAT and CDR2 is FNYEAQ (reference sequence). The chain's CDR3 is CASSLVHSEETQYF. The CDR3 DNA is TGTGCCAGCAGCTTAGTCCACAGTGAAGAGACCCAGTACTTC.

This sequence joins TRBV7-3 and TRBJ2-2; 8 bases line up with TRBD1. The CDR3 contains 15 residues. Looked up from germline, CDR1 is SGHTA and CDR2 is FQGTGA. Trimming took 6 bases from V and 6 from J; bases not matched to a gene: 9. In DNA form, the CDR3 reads TGTGCCAGCAGATCAGACCTGACAGGGGCCGGGGAGCTGTTTTTT. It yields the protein CASRSDLTGAGELFF.

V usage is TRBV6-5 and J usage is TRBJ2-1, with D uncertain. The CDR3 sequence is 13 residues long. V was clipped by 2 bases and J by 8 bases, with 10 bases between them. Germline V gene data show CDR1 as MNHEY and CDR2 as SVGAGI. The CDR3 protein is CASSYDRGHEQFF. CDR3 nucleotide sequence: TGTGCCAGCAGTTACGACCGAGGCCATGAGCAGTTCTTC.

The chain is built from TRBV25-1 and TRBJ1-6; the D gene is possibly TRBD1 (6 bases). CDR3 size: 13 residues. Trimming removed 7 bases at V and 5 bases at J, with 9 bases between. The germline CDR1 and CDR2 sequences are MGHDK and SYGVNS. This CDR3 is CASMDRDNSPLHF. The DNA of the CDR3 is TGTGCCAGCATGGACAGAGATAATTCACCCCTCCACTTT.

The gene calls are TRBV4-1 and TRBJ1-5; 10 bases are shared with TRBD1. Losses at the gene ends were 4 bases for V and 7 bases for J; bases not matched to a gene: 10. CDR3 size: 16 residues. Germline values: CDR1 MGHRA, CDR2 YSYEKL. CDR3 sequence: CASSRSPGQGFQPQHF. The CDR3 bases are TGCGCCAGCAGCCGTTCACCGGGACAGGGGTTCCAGCCCCAGCATTTT.

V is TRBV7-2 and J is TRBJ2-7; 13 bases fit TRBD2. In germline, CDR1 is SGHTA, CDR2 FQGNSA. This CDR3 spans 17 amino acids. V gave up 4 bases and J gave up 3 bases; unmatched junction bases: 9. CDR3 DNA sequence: TGTGCCAGCAGCTGGACCGGGACTAGCGGGACCGTCTACGAGCAGTACTTC. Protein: CASSWTGTSGTVYEQYF.

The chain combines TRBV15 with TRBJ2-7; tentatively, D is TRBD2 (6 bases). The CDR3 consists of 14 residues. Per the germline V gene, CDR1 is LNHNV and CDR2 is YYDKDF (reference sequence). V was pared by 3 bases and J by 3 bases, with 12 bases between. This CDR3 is CATSSPGGVYEQYF. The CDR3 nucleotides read TGTGCCACCAGCAGTCCTGGCGGGGTCTACGAGCAGTACTTC. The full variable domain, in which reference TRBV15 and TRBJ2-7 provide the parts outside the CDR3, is DAMVIQNPRYQVTQFGKPVTLSCSQTLNHNVMYWYQQKSSQAPKLLFHYYDKDFNNEADTPDNFQSRRPNTSFCFLDIRSPGLGDTAMYLCATSSPGGVYEQYFGPGTRLTVT.

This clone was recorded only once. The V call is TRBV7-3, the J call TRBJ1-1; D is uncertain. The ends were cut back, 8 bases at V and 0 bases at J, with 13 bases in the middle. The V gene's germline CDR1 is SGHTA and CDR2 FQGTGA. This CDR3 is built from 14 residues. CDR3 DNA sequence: TGTGCCAGCGCATCTTGGACGTTGAACACTGAAGCTTTCTTT. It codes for CASASWTLNTEAFF.

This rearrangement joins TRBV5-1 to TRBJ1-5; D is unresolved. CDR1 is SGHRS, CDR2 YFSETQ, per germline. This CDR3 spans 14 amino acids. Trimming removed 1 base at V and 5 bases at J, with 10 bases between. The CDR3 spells CASSLSGVDQPQHF. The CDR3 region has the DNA TGCGCCAGCAGCTTGAGCGGGGTTGATCAGCCCCAGCATTTT.